This T cell receptor (beta chain) derives from a study of Graves' ophthalmopathy and Graves' hyperthyroidism. In the study overall: Hyperthyroidism was classified as stable if no ophthalmopathy occurred within 18 months of follow-up. Points from the study as a whole: Blood was where most expanded thyroid clonotypes above 0.001 frequency also turned up. Distinction of ophthalmopathy from stable hyperthyroidism by a 13-signature model reached nearly 90% sensitivity and just under 84% specificity.

CDR3 regions of TCR beta were amplified from RNA transcripts. HTBI primers were employed in first-round RT-PCR, then a second-round multiplex PCR followed. One entry per CDR3 protein results from TCRdb running MiXCR on the multiplex PCR reads. The sample contains a few hundred thousand distinct CDR3 sequences, less than 40% of which appear only once. This clonotype was counted at least ten times. Its antigen remains unknown. Ineligible for inclusion were patients with other autoimmune diseases, uncontrolled infections, pregnancy or lactation. Trimming cost V 3 bases and J 6 bases, with 12 bases left between them. CDR3 size: 14 residues. CDR1 is ENHRY and CDR2 is SYGVKD in the germline V gene.

What was sequenced was peripheral blood or thyroid tissue (not recorded which). The sequence came from an adult man with Graves' hyperthyroidism. The chain couples TRBV10-3 to TRBJ1-5; unclear D gene. CDR3 sequence reads: CAISESGVGQPQHF. In DNA form, the CDR3 reads TGTGCCATCAGTGAATCCGGGGTGGGTCAGCCCCAGCATTTT.